Listed here are 23 T cell receptor beta chains from one sample, sequenced in a study of T-cell reconstitution after alpha-beta-depleted transplantation in children (dated by TCRdb to between 2015 and 2016). What the treatment or condition label conveys for this sample: allogeneic hematopoietic cell transplantation with graft depleted of TCRalphabeta T cells and CD19 B cells. Library preparation employed PCR. Sequencing used an Illumina HiSeq 2500. Molecular barcoding was employed in the preparation of TCR libraries, with unique molecular identifiers being used to normalize TCRbeta repertoire quantification. TCRdb itself trimmed the public reads at Q25 with fastp, ran MiXCR and retained productive beta chains. Every distinct CDR3 protein forms one entry, paired with its most common genes and DNA. This sample comprises 200,000 to 250,000 distinct CDR3 sequences, roughly a quarter of them detected only once. Of the sample, 4% to 5.5% is held by the ten largest clones.

The sample consisted of PBMCs, mostly from graft donor cells, taken 360 days after TCRalphabeta/CD19-depleted stem cell transplant. The receptors originated from a female patient between 2 and 15 years old who had a stem cell transplant for congenital amegakaryocytic thrombocytopenia, so the T cells may come from the graft donor.

In this sample, this clonotype turned up a few times. V gene TRBV25-1 combines with J gene TRBJ1-1; possibly TRBD1 for D (6 bases). Deletions cut 4 bases from V and 13 bases from J, with 28 bases between. This CDR3 has 16 amino acids. The germline V gene has CDR1 MGHDK and CDR2 SYGVNS. CDR3 in amino acids: CASSANRARPPLICFF. DNA for the CDR3: TGTGCCAGCAGTGCGAACAGGGCGCGACCCCCCTTGATCTGTTTCTTT.

J is TRBJ1-4 and V is TRBV7-9; D not certain. The CDR3 loop spans 14 amino acids. Trimming pared 3 bases from V and 7 bases from J, leaving 12 bases between. CDR1 is SEHNR and CDR2 is FQNEAQ in the germline V gene (reference sequence). The CDR3 coding sequence is TGTGCCAGCAGCTTTTTGAACCGCCGTGAAAAACTGTTTTTT. It encodes CASSFLNRREKLFF.

This clonotype was observed a few times. This sequence joins TRBV7-6 and TRBJ2-3; D gene uncertain. The CDR3 sequence is 14 residues long. V was shortened by 6 bases and J by 1 base, with 11 bases between the two germline ends. Per germline, CDR1 SGHVS and CDR2 FNYEAQ. The CDR3 bases are TGTGCCAGCAGTCCGTCGTATGGCACAGATACGCAGTATTTT. It yields the protein CASSPSYGTDTQYF.

The rearrangement uses TRBV6-1 and TRBJ2-5, with 8 bases lining up with TRBD1. Germline V gene lookup returns CDR1 MNHNS and CDR2 SASEGT. The CDR3 runs to 17 residues. The ends lost 7 bases at V and 0 bases at J; junction bases unmatched: 13. CDR3 region: CASTQDRATPDQETQYF. The CDR3 DNA reads TGTGCCAGCACCCAGGACAGGGCAACCCCCGACCAAGAGACCCAGTACTTC.

The chain joins TRBV5-1 to TRBJ2-2; 10 nucleotides align to TRBD1. Losses at the gene ends were 1 base for V and 10 bases for J; bases not matched to a gene: 10. CDR3 length equals 16 residues. Per the germline V gene, CDR1 is SGHRS and CDR2 is YFSETQ. In DNA, the CDR3 is TGCGCCAGCAGCTTGTACGAGGGACAGGGGACTGCGGAGCTGTTTTTT. It encodes CASSLYEGQGTAELFF.

The chain carries TRBV29-1 and TRBJ2-5; D perhaps matches TRBD1 (6 bases). The CDR3 runs to 13 residues. Germline V CDR1 and CDR2: SQVTM, ANQGSEA. Trimming cost V 5 bases and J 7 bases, with 17 bases left between them. The CDR3 loop is CSVSDRTTGTQYF. The CDR3 nucleotides read TGCAGCGTTAGTGACAGGACAACGGGGACCCAGTACTTC. Full variable domain (rest looked up from reference TRBV29-1 and TRBJ2-5): SAVISQKPSRDICQRGTSLTIQCQVDSQVTMMFWYRQQPGQSLTLIATANQGSEATYESGFVIDKFPISRPNLTFSTLTVSNMSPEDSSIYLCSVSDRTTGTQYFGPGTRLLVL.

This clonotype was observed a handful of times. This chain joins TRBV24-1 and TRBJ2-3; D remains unclear. The germline CDR1 and CDR2 sequences are KGHDR and SFDVKD. The CDR3 is made up of 14 amino acids. The V end lost 4 bases, the J end lost 5 bases, and 12 bases lay between the germline ends. The CDR3 DNA sequence: TGTGCCACCAGTGACAGAGGTGCCCAAGATACGCAGTATTTT. It is translated as CATSDRGAQDTQYF.

The rearrangement joins TRBV9 to TRBJ2-2, with D perhaps being TRBD1 or TRBD2 (5 bases each). V was cut by 4 bases and J by 4 bases, with 11 bases left in between. CDR1 is SGDLS and CDR2 is YYNGEE in the germline V gene. This CDR3 region has 14 residues. In DNA, the CDR3 is TGTGCCAGCAGCATTGCAGGGACCACCGGGGAGCTGTTTTTT. Its translation is CASSIAGTTGELFF.

This clonotype was found many times. A read error may account for a junction end that differs from germline. V usage is TRBV6-1 and J usage is TRBJ2-7, with D maybe TRBD2 (5 bases). Germline lookup yields CDR1 MNHNS and CDR2 SASEGT. The CDR3 contains 14 residues. The chain's CDR3 is CASSPTGSSYEQYF. CDR3 nucleotide sequence: TGCGCCAGCAGCCCGACGGGGAGCTCCTACGAGCAGTACTTC.

J is TRBJ2-7 and V is TRBV7-8, with 13 bases aligning to TRBD2. Per the germline V gene, CDR1 is SGHVS and CDR2 is FQNEAQ. There are 15 residues in the CDR3. V dropped 2 bases and J dropped 4; count of bases not matched to a gene: 2. For the CDR3, the DNA is TGTGCCAGCAGCTTAAAACTAGCGGGAGGGTACGAGCAGTACTTC. Translation gives CASSLKLAGGYEQYF.

The gene calls are TRBV7-2 and TRBJ2-5; D is perhaps TRBD2 (7 bases). The germline gives CDR1 SGHTA, CDR2 FQGNSA. V dropped 3 bases and J dropped 5 bases, with 16 bases sitting between them. The CDR3 is 15 residues long. DNA for the CDR3: TGTGCCAGCAGCTTCGGGGGGCATAGAGGGGAGACCCAGTACTTC. Protein sequence: CASSFGGHRGETQYF.

The table lists this clonotype with a few counts. The chain links TRBV20-1 to TRBJ2-7; D gene unclear. The CDR3 contains 12 residues. Germline-derived CDR1 and CDR2 are DFQATT and SNEGSKA (reference sequence). V was clipped by 0 bases and J by 3 bases, with 6 bases between them. The CDR3 region has the DNA TGCAGTGCTAGAGACCAGAGCTACGAGCAGTACTTC. It translates to CSARDQSYEQYF.

This clonotype showed up just a few times. The V call is TRBV28, the J call TRBJ2-7; D possibly corresponds to TRBD2 (7 bases). V gave up 11 bases and J gave up 1 base, with 24 bases separating them. This CDR3 comprises 16 residues. The germline V gene encodes CDR1 MDHEN and CDR2 SYDVKM. The CDR3, as DNA: TGTGCCTCTTGGGAGGGGGGGGTTGGCAGTTCCTACGAGCAGTACTTC. It specifies CASWEGGVGSSYEQYF.

The chain couples TRBV5-1 to TRBJ2-4; D perhaps matches TRBD1 (5 bases). CDR1 and CDR2 from the germline V gene are SGHRS and YFSETQ. V gave up 4 bases and J gave up 0 bases, with 11 bases separating them. The CDR3 runs to 15 residues. CDR3 DNA sequence: TGCGCCAGCAGCGCAGCAGGGATAGCCAAAAACATTCAGTACTTC. Protein sequence: CASSAAGIAKNIQYF.

The CDR3: CASSQDPEGGWTDTQYF. Here the CDR3 DNA reads TGCGCCAGCAGCCAAGATCCGGAGGGGGGTTGGACAGATACGCAGTATTTT. The V and J genes are TRBV4-1 and TRBJ2-3; possibly TRBD1 or TRBD2 for D (6 bases each). Germline loops: CDR1 MGHRA, CDR2 YSYEKL. The CDR3 runs to 17 residues. The V end was cut by 0 bases, the J end by 3 bases, with 16 bases between.

This clonotype was detected only a few times. V and J are TRBV7-2 and TRBJ2-7, with D unclear. CDR1 SGHTA and CDR2 FQGNSA come from the germline V gene. V lost 4 bases and J lost 3, with 19 bases in between. This CDR3 region has 16 residues. CDR3 loop: CASSSQTGPPFYEQYF. CDR3 DNA sequence: TGTGCCAGCAGCTCCCAGACTGGACCGCCATTCTACGAGCAGTACTTC. Filled out from reference TRBV7-2 and TRBJ2-7, the complete variable domain reads GAGVSQSPSNKVTEKGKDVELRCDPISGHTALYWYRQSLGQGLEFLIYFQGNSAPDKSGLPSDRFSAERTGGSVSTLTIQRTQQEDSAVYLCASSSQTGPPFYEQYFGPGTRLTVT.

This clonotype came up many times. The J gene is TRBJ2-3, the V gene TRBV12-3 or TRBV12-4, with TRBD2 identical over 9 bases. This CDR3 region has 14 residues. V shed 4 bases and J 5 bases; nucleotides not matched to a gene: 4. CDR3 sequence reads: CASSWGLARDTQYF. As DNA, the CDR3 is TGTGCCAGCAGTTGGGGACTAGCTAGAGATACGCAGTATTTT.

CDR3 in amino acids: CASSRDRDGEQYF. CDR3 in DNA: TGTGCCAGCAGCCGCGACAGGGACGGAGAGCAGTACTTC. The rearrangement joins TRBV28 to TRBJ2-7; 7 bases map to TRBD1. The germline V gene encodes CDR1 MDHEN and CDR2 SYDVKM. J was trimmed by 7 bases and V by 6 bases; bases with no gene match: 9. The CDR3 runs 13 residues.

For the CDR3, the DNA is TGCAGTGCTAGCCAAATCCCCGGGACTACGACAGATACGCAGTATTTT. The encoded protein is CSASQIPGTTTDTQYF. This chain uses TRBV20-1 with TRBJ2-3, with TRBD2 identical over 7 bases. The CDR3 runs 16 residues. J gave up 3 bases and V 3 bases, and 12 bases lay outside the gene matches. The germline gives CDR1 DFQATT, CDR2 SNEGSKA (reference sequence).

There are many counts of this clonotype. The V gene is TRBV27, the J gene TRBJ2-3, with D perhaps TRBD2 (6 bases). Germline V gene lookup returns CDR1 MNHEY and CDR2 SMNVEV (reference sequence). The V and J ends lost 0 bases and 3 bases respectively, with 25 bases between them. This CDR3 comprises 20 residues. The CDR3: CASSLSQVGWLGGRTDTQYF. The CDR3, as DNA: TGTGCCAGCAGTTTATCCCAGGTCGGCTGGCTTGGAGGGAGAACAGATACGCAGTATTTT.

This clonotype has ten or more counts. CDR3 sequence reads: CASSQDLYTGELFF. CDR3 bases: TGTGCCAGCAGCCAAGATCTGTACACCGGGGAGCTGTTTTTT. V is TRBV14 and J is TRBJ2-2; D gene unclear. Germline CDR1 SGHDN, CDR2 FVKESK. This CDR3 comprises 14 residues. Trimming cost V 0 bases and J 3 bases, with 5 bases left between them.

The chain is built from TRBV30 and TRBJ2-1, with 10 bases matching TRBD1. The germline V gene has CDR1 GTSNPN and CDR2 SVGIG (reference sequence). The CDR3 loop spans 15 amino acids. V lost 4 bases to trimming and J lost 2 bases; unmatched junction nucleotides: 5. The CDR3 nucleotides read TGTGCCTGGACCGCGGGACAGGGGCCCTACAATGAGCAGTTCTTC. Encoded protein: CAWTAGQGPYNEQFF.

This clonotype was seen many times. The chain is built from TRBV4-1 and TRBJ1-6; D is possibly TRBD1 (6 bases). The ends were cut back, 1 base at V and 13 bases at J, with 17 bases in the middle. Germline CDR1 reads MGHRA; CDR2 reads YSYEKL. The CDR3 covers 15 residues. The CDR3 region has the DNA TGCGCCAGCAGCCAAGTCACAGGGCCCTCGTGGCCCCTCCACTTT. This sequence encodes CASSQVTGPSWPLHF.